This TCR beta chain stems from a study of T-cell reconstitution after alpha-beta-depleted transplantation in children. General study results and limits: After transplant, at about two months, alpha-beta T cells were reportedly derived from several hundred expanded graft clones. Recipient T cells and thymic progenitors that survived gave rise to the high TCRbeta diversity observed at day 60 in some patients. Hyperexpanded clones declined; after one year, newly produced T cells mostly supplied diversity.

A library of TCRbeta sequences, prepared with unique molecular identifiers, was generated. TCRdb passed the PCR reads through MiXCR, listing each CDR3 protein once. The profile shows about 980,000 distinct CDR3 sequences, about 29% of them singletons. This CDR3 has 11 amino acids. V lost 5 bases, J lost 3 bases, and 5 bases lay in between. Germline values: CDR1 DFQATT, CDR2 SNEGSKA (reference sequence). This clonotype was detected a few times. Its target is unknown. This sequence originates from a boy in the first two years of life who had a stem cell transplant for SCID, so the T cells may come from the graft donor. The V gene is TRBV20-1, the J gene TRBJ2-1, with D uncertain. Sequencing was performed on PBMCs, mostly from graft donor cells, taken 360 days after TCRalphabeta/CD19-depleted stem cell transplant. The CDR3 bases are TGCAGTGCTGGCCTCTACAATGAGCAGTTCTTC. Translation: CSAGLYNEQFF.